This is a list of T cell receptor beta chains from one sample in a study of blood T cell repertoires in COVID-19. Assay: immunoSEQ multiplex PCR; the TCRdb copy retains only in-frame clones and omits some. The sample holds 160,000 or so clones; around 90% are singletons and the top ten take roughly a sixth. Sequences were obtained from peripheral blood. The receptor source for this set is a man between 60 and 70 years old with active or convalescent COVID-19. Each CDR3 is given with its conserved first and last residue. Clone size appears in some rows only: once, few, many, or a class for an expanded clone.

v_call clone_size cdr3_aa
TRBV5-1 . CASSSYGQGRDYNSPLHF
TRBV20-1 . CSARQGNTIYF
TRBV27 . CASSLWDRNTGELFF
TRBV28 once CASSLVGQGAKKLFF
TRBV3-1/TRBV3-2 . CASSQDPNQPQHF
TRBV3-1/TRBV3-2 . CASSQDSQNTEAFF
TRBV5-8 once CASSSSGESYNEQFF
TRBV18 . CASSPRTEGRGANVLTF
TRBV5-4 . CASSSGAGGRDEQFF
TRBV6-6 . CASSTGQPNYNSPLHF
TRBV18 . CASSQDRGPRQPQHF
TRBV6-5 . CASSYSTGFSYEQYF
TRBV6-6 once CASSSGTVRSPLHF
TRBV6-5 . CASSLAGTGDGYTF
TRBV7-9 . CASSLGLDRGLTAEQYF
TRBV19 . CASSFGRSNEKLFF
TRBV5-1 . CASRISTDTQYF
TRBV19 . CASSSWGDSGNTIYF
TRBV27 . CASSLSQGANYGYTF
TRBV11-3 . CASSPTGNEQFF
TRBV7-8 once CASSLRDRGHEQYF
TRBV7-2 . CASSPIGGQNTGELFF
TRBV5-1 . CASSPTERSEAFF
TRBV18 . CASSPGGGGIYEQYF
TRBV2 . CASIRDSNQPQHF
TRBV18 . CASSPRGRMNEQFF
TRBV10-1 . CASSVMTATGELFF
TRBV10-3 once CAISEEGDYGYTF
TRBV5-1 . CASSFLTGPNTEAFF
TRBV28 once CASRGSTDTQYF
TRBV11-3 . CASSFSGVADTQYF
TRBV19 . CASTDTLNQPQHF
TRBV7-2 few CASSLDSFPYGYTF
TRBV6-5 few CASSSSGGPLVYEQYF
TRBV6-6 . CASSGRLGAYEQYF
TRBV7-2 . CASSLGVGSGSYEQYF
TRBV13 . CASRKQGGTEAFF
TRBV20-1 . CSASKQGSNTGELFF
TRBV6-6 few CATLDLYGYTF
TRBV2 . CASSDAGEQYF
TRBV28 . CASNPLTAGGRNEQFF
TRBV7-6 . CASSLAWSRSGEQFF
TRBV2 once CASSDWDRGFTANEKLFF
TRBV6-5 once CASSYSQGPNYGYTF
TRBV5-1 . CASSTGEETQYF
TRBV28 few CASRVGSLNTEAFF
TRBV11-3 . CASSLAGTGVYEQYF
TRBV5-5 . CASSYRSGQGAFSNQPQHF
TRBV6-5 . CASRLILAGVYEQYF
TRBV18 . CASSPPGLAFSGELFF